These 31 T cell receptor beta chains share one sample of origin, sequenced in a study of blood T cell repertoires in COVID-19. Using immunoSEQ multiplex PCR, the repertoire was profiled, and TCRdb retains in-frame clones only, with some absent. Of about 110,000 clones in the sample, 75% to 90% are singletons; the top ten hold roughly 5%. Sequences were obtained from peripheral blood. All receptors come from a woman aged 55 to 70 with COVID-19, enrolled during active disease.

This clone was seen more than once but under ten times. This chain connects TRBV12-5 to TRBJ1-1, with 7 bases identical to TRBD1. With V trimmed by 1 base and J by 10 bases, 6 bases remained unmatched. The germline gives CDR1 LGHNT, CDR2 FRNRAP. The CDR3 loop spans 13 amino acids. The DNA of the CDR3 is TGTGCTAGTGGTTTGGGGACAGGTGAGAGAGCTTTCTTT. It yields the protein CASGLGTGERAFF.

The chain joins TRBV2 to TRBJ2-1; TRBD2 matches 8 bases. V dropped 6 bases and J dropped 8; count of bases not matched to a gene: 12. CDR1 SNHLY and CDR2 FYNNEI come from the germline V gene. The CDR3 length is 15 residues. CDR3 nucleotide sequence: TGTGCCAGCAGGGATAGCGGGGCCCCTCGGGATGAGCAGTTCTTC. Translation: CASRDSGAPRDEQFF. Full variable domain (rest looked up from reference TRBV2 and TRBJ2-1): EPEVTQTPSHQVTQMGQEVILRCVPISNHLYFYWYRQILGQKVEFLVSFYNNEISEKSEIFDDQFSVERPDGSNFTLKIRSTKLEDSAMYFCASRDSGAPRDEQFFGPGTRLTVL.

The genes are TRBV6-2 or TRBV6-3 and TRBJ1-2, with 10 bases matching TRBD1. This CDR3 is built from 18 residues. From germline, CDR1 is MNHEY and CDR2 SVGEGT. Trimming took 2 bases from V and 0 from J; bases not matched to a gene: 9. CDR3 sequence (DNA): TGTGCCAGCAGTTACACGCCGGGACAGGGGATAGCTAACTATGGCTACACCTTC. As protein: CASSYTPGQGIANYGYTF.

V gene TRBV3-1 (or the pseudogene TRBV3-2) combines with J gene TRBJ2-5; TRBD2 agrees at 7 bases. This CDR3 comprises 14 residues. Germline assignment: CDR1 LGHDT and CDR2 YNNKEL (reference sequence). The junction had 4 bases not matched to a gene; V was cut back by 4 bases and J by 2 bases. CDR3 DNA: TGTGCCAGCAGCCTCGGGACTATACAAGAGACCCAGTACTTC. Its translation is CASSLGTIQETQYF.

The chain carries TRBV7-3 and TRBJ2-2; 7 bases line up with TRBD2. In germline, CDR1 is SGHTA, CDR2 FQGTGA. This CDR3 comprises 14 residues. Germline trimming cut 6 bases from V and 1 base from J; bases unmatched to any gene: 2. CDR3 nucleotides: TGTGCCAGCAGACTAGCGCAGAACACCGGGGAGCTGTTTTTT. Translating it yields CASRLAQNTGELFF.

On this clone: An end of the junction differs from the germline gene, which may be a read error. The chain recombines TRBV29-1 with TRBJ2-5; tentative D call: TRBD2 (5 bases). CDR1 is SQVTM, CDR2 ANQGSEA, per germline. CDR3 length: 15 amino acids. The CDR3 reads CSVDWTGEPQKTQYF. DNA of the CDR3: TGCAGCGTTGATTGGACCGGGGAACCCCAAAAGACCCAGTACTTC.

The chain joins TRBV30 to TRBJ1-4; 8 bases are a match to TRBD1. V was clipped by 4 bases and J by 1 base; unmatched bases: 2. The CDR3 sequence is 14 residues long. In germline, CDR1 is GTSNPN, CDR2 SVGIG (reference sequence). CDR3 in DNA: TGTGCCTGGATCGGACAGGGAACTAATGAAAAACTGTTTTTT. Protein product: CAWIGQGTNEKLFF.

This chain joins TRBV6-6 and TRBJ1-5; 11 bases map to TRBD1. The V gene end was trimmed by 5 bases and the J gene end by 1 base; junction bases not matched to a gene: 10. The germline V gene has CDR1 MNHNY and CDR2 SVGAGI (reference sequence). The CDR3 runs 18 residues. The CDR3 here is CASSRTGGEGLSNQPQHF. Here the CDR3 DNA reads TGTGCCAGCAGTCGGACAGGGGGCGAGGGGTTAAGCAATCAGCCCCAGCATTTT.

This chain joins TRBV28 and TRBJ2-5; a weak D match, TRBD2 (5 bases). V was shortened by 6 bases and J by 4 bases, with 15 bases between the two germline ends. The CDR3 extends over 14 amino acids. The germline gives CDR1 MDHEN, CDR2 SYDVKM. CDR3 sequence (DNA): TGTGCCAGCAGCCCCGGGGTTGGAGGAGAGACCCAGTACTTC. This gives the protein CASSPGVGGETQYF.

This rearrangement joins TRBV6-5 to TRBJ1-4; TRBD1 matches at 9 bases. V was clipped by 7 bases and J by 13 bases; unmatched bases: 16. CDR3 length equals 15 residues. Germline V lookup: CDR1 MNHEY, CDR2 SVGAGI. CDR3: CASTTGTGLVNRLFF. Here the CDR3 DNA reads TGTGCCAGCACCACGGGGACAGGGCTAGTAAATAGACTGTTTTTT.

The rearrangement uses TRBV18 and TRBJ1-1; 9 positions agree with TRBD1. V was clipped by 3 bases and J by 1 base; unmatched bases: 3. CDR3 length: 15 residues. Germline values: CDR1 KGHSH, CDR2 LQKENI. The CDR3 protein is CASSPSGQGNTEAFF. The DNA of the CDR3 is TGTGCCAGCTCACCCTCGGGACAGGGGAACACTGAAGCTTTCTTT.

The count of this clone is one. The chain carries TRBV3-1 (or the pseudogene TRBV3-2) and TRBJ2-7, with D hard to call. The CDR3 extends over 15 amino acids. Germline V gene lookup returns CDR1 LGHDT and CDR2 YNNKEL (reference sequence). The V gene lost 0 bases and the J gene lost 5 bases, with 14 bases spanning the gap. The CDR3 sequence is CASSQDIPGSDEQYF. As DNA, the CDR3 is TGTGCCAGCAGCCAAGATATCCCGGGTTCGGACGAGCAGTACTTC.

The gene calls are TRBV19 and TRBJ2-1; D possibly corresponds to TRBD2 (7 bases). V was cut by 2 bases and J by 0 bases, with 14 bases left in between. Germline V lookup: CDR1 LNHDA, CDR2 SQIVND (reference sequence). The CDR3 consists of 17 residues. The CDR3 sequence is CASSIKGGDPSYNEQFF. DNA for the CDR3: TGTGCCAGTAGTATAAAGGGGGGGGACCCCTCCTACAATGAGCAGTTCTTC.

This clone was detected a few times. The chain has TRBV19 and TRBJ2-1, with a tentative D call TRBD1 (6 bases). The CDR3 loop spans 14 amino acids. Germline CDR1 is LNHDA and CDR2 is SQIVND (reference sequence). V was cut by 5 bases and J by 8 bases, with 16 bases left in between. The CDR3 sequence: CASSSQYRGYEQFF. CDR3 DNA sequence: TGTGCCAGTAGTTCCCAATATAGGGGGTATGAGCAGTTCTTC.

The chain is built from TRBV19 and TRBJ1-2; 7 bases align to TRBD1. The CDR3 is 13 residues long. CDR1 and CDR2 (germline): LNHDA, SQIVND (reference sequence). The ends lost 4 bases at V and 5 bases at J; junction bases unmatched: 4. For the CDR3, the DNA is TGTGCCAGTAGTACCGGGACAGTTTATGGCTACACCTTC. This encodes CASSTGTVYGYTF.

V and J are TRBV4-3 and TRBJ1-2; tentatively, D is TRBD1 (6 bases). The CDR3 is made up of 9 amino acids. Looked up from germline, CDR1 is LGHNA and CDR2 is YSLEER. V lost 9 bases and J lost 8, with 7 bases in between. The CDR3 DNA is TGCGCCAGTAGGGGGGGCTACACCTTC. This sequence encodes CASRGGYTF.

The CDR3 sequence: CATAQLVSNQPQHF. CDR3 DNA sequence: TGTGCTACCGCCCAACTGGTTAGCAATCAGCCCCAGCATTTT. The V and J genes are TRBV27 and TRBJ1-5; D gene ambiguous. The germline V gene encodes CDR1 MNHEY and CDR2 SMNVEV (reference sequence). CDR3 length: 14 residues.

The CDR3, as DNA: TGTGCCAGCAGCCGATCGACAGGGGAAGCTTTCTTT. It is translated as CASSRSTGEAFF. The chain links TRBV5-4 to TRBJ1-1; TRBD1 agrees at 7 bases. V gave up 4 bases and J gave up 8 bases; unmatched junction bases: 5. The V gene's germline CDR1 is SGHNT and CDR2 YYREEE (reference sequence). CDR3 length: 12 amino acids.

The chain couples TRBV27 to TRBJ2-3, with 11 bases lining up with TRBD1. Germline V CDR1 and CDR2: MNHEY, SMNVEV (reference sequence). The V and J ends lost 5 bases and 3 bases, in that order; junction bases with no gene match: 7. There are 16 residues in the CDR3. The CDR3 region is CASSGGQGGITDTQYF. The DNA of the CDR3 is TGTGCCAGCAGTGGGGGACAGGGGGGGATTACAGATACGCAGTATTTT.

This clone was seen only a few times. The chain has TRBV7-9 and TRBJ1-1, with 7 bases identical to TRBD1. The CDR3 has 17 amino acids. CDR1 is SEHNR and CDR2 is FQNEAQ in the germline V gene (reference sequence). V was clipped by 3 bases and J by 0 bases; unmatched bases: 10. The CDR3 sequence: CASSFGQDSYMNTEAFF. The DNA for the CDR3 is TGTGCCAGCAGCTTTGGACAGGACAGCTACATGAACACTGAAGCTTTCTTT.

This clone came up many times. Other nucleotide sequences from this sample produce the same CDR3. J is TRBJ2-5 and V is TRBV14; 7 bases are shared with TRBD2. Unmatched junction bases numbered 2, after V lost 5 bases and J lost 2 bases. The length of the CDR3 is 13 residues. Germline V CDR1 and CDR2: SGHDN, FVKESK. CDR3 loop: CASSWTSQETQYF. The CDR3, as DNA: TGTGCCAGCAGCTGGACTAGTCAAGAGACCCAGTACTTC.

This clone appeared once. This chain joins TRBV11-2 and TRBJ1-2; tentatively, D is TRBD1 (6 bases). Looked up from germline, CDR1 is SGHAT and CDR2 is FQNNGV. Trimming removed 5 bases from V and 6 bases from J, with 19 bases in between. This CDR3 spans 15 amino acids. The CDR3: CASSQTGGPLDGYTF. The CDR3 region has the DNA TGTGCCAGCAGCCAGACGGGGGGGCCCCTGGATGGCTACACCTTC.

The count of this clone is one. The chain links TRBV27 to TRBJ2-1; 9 positions match TRBD2. V dropped 6 bases and J dropped 3; count of bases not matched to a gene: 9. The CDR3 covers 16 residues. CDR1 and CDR2 (germline): MNHEY, SMNVEV (reference sequence). CDR3 nucleotide sequence: TGTGCCAGCAGCCCCGGTGCGGGGGGGATCTACAATGAGCAGTTCTTC. Amino acids: CASSPGAGGIYNEQFF.

This chain uses TRBV6-4 with TRBJ1-5; 7 nucleotides align to TRBD1. Per the germline V gene, CDR1 is MRHNA and CDR2 is SNTAGT. V shed 4 bases, J shed 5 bases, and the junction held 17 bases outside the gene matches. CDR3 length: 18 amino acids. In DNA form, the CDR3 reads TGTGCCAGCAGTGTAAGAACGACTCCCCGGGACAGAGATCAGCCCCAGCATTTT. Its protein is CASSVRTTPRDRDQPQHF.

The rearrangement joins TRBV5-4 to TRBJ2-5; D is uncertain. V was shortened by 2 bases and J by 0 bases, with 11 bases between the two germline ends. The CDR3 is 15 residues long. CDR1 and CDR2 (germline): SGHNT, YYREEE (reference sequence). The CDR3 nucleotides are TGTGCCAGCAGCTTTCGAAGCTTCTACCAAGAGACCCAGTACTTC. Translating it yields CASSFRSFYQETQYF.

The chain carries TRBV11-3 and TRBJ2-2; D perhaps matches TRBD1 (6 bases). Germline V gives CDR1 SGHNT, CDR2 YENEEA. The germline V and J ends were trimmed by 3 bases and 6 bases, with 11 bases remaining between them. The CDR3 extends over 14 amino acids. CDR3: CASSLQGFAGELFF. The CDR3 coding sequence is TGTGCCAGCAGCTTGCAGGGGTTCGCCGGGGAGCTGTTTTTT.

J is TRBJ1-6 and V is TRBV9; D not resolved. The V and J ends lost 3 bases and 0 bases respectively, with 10 bases between them. Germline V gene data show CDR1 as SGDLS and CDR2 as YYNGEE. The length of the CDR3 is 16 residues. CDR3 in DNA: TGTGCCAGCAGCGAGCAGGCTGCCTCCTATAATTCACCCCTCCACTTT. It yields the protein CASSEQAASYNSPLHF.

This chain joins TRBV3-1 (or the pseudogene TRBV3-2) and TRBJ2-1; 7 bases fit TRBD2. The V gene's germline CDR1 is LGHDT and CDR2 YNNKEL (reference sequence). CDR3 length: 14 amino acids. Unmatched junction bases numbered 4, after V lost 6 bases and J lost 2 bases. The CDR3 coding sequence is TGTGCCAGCAGTGGGCGGGGGACCTACAATGAGCAGTTCTTC. It encodes CASSGRGTYNEQFF.

The gene calls are TRBV18 and TRBJ1-1; D may be TRBD1 (6 bases). The germline gives CDR1 KGHSH, CDR2 LQKENI. Trimming left V 4 bases short and J 4 bases short, with 13 bases between. This CDR3 spans 14 amino acids. The CDR3 loop is CASSLRTDVTEAFF. Here the CDR3 DNA reads TGTGCCAGCTCACTTCGGACAGACGTCACTGAAGCTTTCTTT. Using reference TRBV18 and TRBJ1-1 for the parts outside the CDR3, the full variable domain is NAGVMQNPRHLVRRRGQEARLRCSPMKGHSHVYWYRQLPEEGLKFMVYLQKENIIDESGMPKERFSAEFPKEGPSILRIQQVVRGDSAAYFCASSLRTDVTEAFFGQGTRLTVV.

The V call is TRBV3-1 (or the pseudogene TRBV3-2), the J call TRBJ1-6; no clear D. Trimming removed 0 bases from V and 9 bases from J, with 6 bases in between. Germline V lookup: CDR1 LGHDT, CDR2 YNNKEL (reference sequence). The CDR3 consists of 13 residues. This chain's CDR3 is CASSQERGSPLHF. For the CDR3, the DNA is TGTGCCAGCAGCCAAGAGAGAGGTTCACCCCTCCACTTT.

The V call is TRBV3-1 (or the pseudogene TRBV3-2), the J call TRBJ2-4, with 13 bases aligning to TRBD2. The CDR3 runs 13 residues. Losses at the gene ends were 5 bases for V and 13 bases for J; bases not matched to a gene: 5. Germline V gives CDR1 LGHDT, CDR2 YNNKEL (reference sequence). In nucleotides, the CDR3 is TGTGCCAGCAGCTACGGGACTAGCGGGGTACAGTACTTC. Translation gives CASSYGTSGVQYF.